One sample yielded the 20 T cell receptor beta chains listed below, sequenced in a study of blood T cell repertoires in COVID-19. TCRdb's table, derived via immunoSEQ multiplex PCR, lists solely in-frame clones and lacks some. The profile shows 250,000 to 300,000 clones, around 85% of them singletons. Sequencing was done on a sample of peripheral blood. The receptor set was obtained from a woman aged 70-85 years with acute or convalescent COVID-19.

The chain employs TRBV7-3 and TRBJ2-2; the D gene is possibly TRBD2 (6 bases). In germline, CDR1 is SGHTA, CDR2 FQGTGA. Between the trimmed V and J ends, which lost 2 bases and 6 bases, there was a span of 7 bases. The CDR3 runs to 13 residues. The chain's CDR3 is CASSLRGSGELFF. Here the CDR3 DNA reads TGTGCCAGCAGCTTACGGGGGTCCGGGGAGCTGTTTTTT. The variable domain in full, completed from reference TRBV7-3 and TRBJ2-2, reads GAGVSQTPSNKVTEKGKYVELRCDPISGHTALYWYRQSLGQGPEFLIYFQGTGAADDSGLPNDRFFAVRPEGSVSTLKIQRTERGDSAVYLCASSLRGSGELFFGEGSRLTVL.

CDR3 in DNA: TGTGCCAGCAGCTTGGGCGGGGGTTTAGGAGAGACCCAGTACTTC. Its translation: CASSLGGGLGETQYF. This chain links TRBV5-5 with TRBJ2-5; TRBD2 agrees at 7 bases. Trimming cost V 0 bases and J 4 bases; bases outside gene matches: 6. CDR1 is SGHKS, CDR2 YYEKEE, per germline (reference sequence). The CDR3 totals 15 residues.

A remark on this clone: Other DNA sequences in the same sample also yield this CDR3. The V and J genes are TRBV5-1 and TRBJ2-5; a weak D match, TRBD2 (6 bases). CDR1 and CDR2 from the germline V gene are SGHRS and YFSETQ. The CDR3 totals 14 residues. V lost 0 bases, J lost 2 bases, and 8 bases lay in between. In DNA, the CDR3 is TGCGCCAGCAGCTTGGTTGGGGGGCAAGAGACCCAGTACTTC. This encodes CASSLVGGQETQYF.

This clone occurred a few times. The gene calls are TRBV5-6 and TRBJ2-6, with 9 bases that match TRBD1. The CDR3 spans 17 residues. The V gene's germline CDR1 is SGHDT and CDR2 YYEEEE. V gave up 6 bases and J gave up 0 bases; unmatched junction bases: 7. The CDR3 DNA reads as TGTGCCAGCAACTCCGGGACAGGGTACTCTGGGGCCAACGTCCTGACTTTC. It encodes CASNSGTGYSGANVLTF.

As DNA, the CDR3 is TGTGCCAGCAGCCGTGGGGGGACGTCTTACGAGCAGTACTTC. Amino acid sequence: CASSRGGTSYEQYF. The chain carries TRBV3-1 (or the pseudogene TRBV3-2) and TRBJ2-7, with a tentative D call TRBD2 (6 bases). The CDR3 sequence is 14 residues long. Germline-derived CDR1 and CDR2 are LGHDT and YNNKEL (reference sequence). The V end lost 4 bases, the J end lost 4 bases, and 14 bases lay between the germline ends.

The chain uses TRBV25-1 and TRBJ1-4; D possibly corresponds to TRBD1 (5 bases). The CDR3 is made up of 14 amino acids. Between the trimmed V and J ends, which lost 1 base and 5 bases, there was a span of 8 bases. Germline assignment: CDR1 MGHDK and CDR2 SYGVNS. The DNA for the CDR3 is TGTGCCAGCAGTGAATCGCGGACAAATGAAAAACTGTTTTTT. It encodes CASSESRTNEKLFF.

The genes are TRBV6-1 and TRBJ1-2, with no clear D. The ends were cut back, 3 bases at V and 0 bases at J, with 14 bases in the middle. The CDR3 has 16 amino acids. CDR1 MNHNS and CDR2 SASEGT come from the germline V gene. CDR3 loop: CASSDSRRETNYGYTF. The CDR3 nucleotides read TGTGCCAGCAGTGATTCCCGTCGGGAGACTAACTATGGCTACACCTTC.

The J gene is TRBJ2-5, the V gene TRBV19; 8 nucleotides line up with TRBD2. Germline-derived CDR1 and CDR2 are LNHDA and SQIVND (reference sequence). This CDR3 has 15 residues. The trim removed 5 bases at V and 2 bases at J, leaving 7 bases unmatched. CDR3 DNA: TGTGCCAGTAGTGTCGGGACTAGATCTCAAGAGACCCAGTACTTC. The encoded protein is CASSVGTRSQETQYF.

This sequence joins TRBV14 and TRBJ2-3, with 9 nucleotides matching TRBD2. Trimming removed 4 bases from V and 4 bases from J; junction bases left unmatched: 6. Per germline, CDR1 SGHDN and CDR2 FVKESK. This CDR3 has 15 residues. The CDR3 protein is CASSPRAGGPDTQYF. The CDR3 DNA follows: TGTGCCAGCAGCCCCCGGGCGGGGGGGCCAGATACGCAGTATTTT.

The rearrangement links TRBV2 to TRBJ1-1; 7 bases map to TRBD1. V shed 8 bases and J 7 bases; nucleotides not matched to a gene: 4. Germline V gene data show CDR1 as SNHLY and CDR2 as FYNNEI. CDR3 length equals 11 residues. As DNA, the CDR3 is TGTGCCAGCCGCCGACAGGGTGAAGCTTTCTTT. This sequence encodes CASRRQGEAFF.

The chain couples TRBV7-9 to TRBJ1-4; possible D gene TRBD1, 6 bases. This CDR3 has 15 residues. Germline V lookup: CDR1 SEHNR, CDR2 FQNEAQ (reference sequence). Trimming took off 2 bases at V and 5 bases at J, with 12 bases between the two ends. As DNA, the CDR3 is TGTGCCAGCAGCTTATACCAGGGGCTAAATGAAAAACTGTTTTTT. This codes for CASSLYQGLNEKLFF.

This chain uses TRBV5-6 with TRBJ2-1; D gene unclear. The CDR3 contains 11 residues. V lost 1 base, J lost 15 bases, and 11 bases lay in between. From germline, CDR1 is SGHDT and CDR2 YYEEEE. CDR3 nucleotide sequence: TGTGCCAGCAGCTTGAGAAACTCGCCGTTCTTC. This codes for CASSLRNSPFF.

This clone was detected only once. The chain joins TRBV3-1 (or the pseudogene TRBV3-2) to TRBJ1-1, with D possibly being TRBD1 (5 bases). V was shortened by 6 bases and J by 7 bases, with 15 bases between the two germline ends. Per germline, CDR1 LGHDT and CDR2 YNNKEL (reference sequence). This CDR3 is built from 13 residues. CDR3: CASRSPGGGEAFF. DNA of the CDR3: TGTGCCAGCAGGTCGCCGGGGGGGGGTGAAGCTTTCTTT.

The chain links TRBV6-6 to TRBJ1-2, with 7 bases aligning to TRBD1. This CDR3 is built from 14 residues. V lost 6 bases to trimming and J lost 5 bases; unmatched junction nucleotides: 9. Per germline, CDR1 MNHNY and CDR2 SVGAGI (reference sequence). CDR3 protein: CASSLRDSKYGYTF. The CDR3 DNA is TGTGCCAGCAGCCTTCGGGACAGCAAATATGGCTACACCTTC.

This clone was observed a single time. V and J are TRBV12-3 or TRBV12-4 and TRBJ1-6, with D uncertain. Trimming left V 7 bases short and J 8 bases short, with 12 bases between. The CDR3 loop spans 13 amino acids. CDR3 amino acids: CASKRVQDSPLHF. The CDR3 nucleotides read TGTGCCAGCAAGAGGGTCCAAGATTCACCCCTCCACTTT.

The chain is built from TRBV11-3 and TRBJ2-1; D perhaps matches TRBD1 (5 bases). Germline values: CDR1 SGHNT, CDR2 YENEEA. V gave up 3 bases and J gave up 1 base, with 13 bases separating them. The CDR3 consists of 16 residues. The CDR3 is CASSLEGAGSYNEQFF. As DNA, the CDR3 is TGTGCCAGCAGCTTGGAAGGGGCTGGGTCCTACAATGAGCAGTTCTTC. Variable domain in full (rest from reference TRBV11-3 and TRBJ2-1): EAGVVQSPRYKIIEKKQPVAFWCNPISGHNTLYWYLQNLGQGPELLIRYENEEAVDDSQLPKDRFSAERLKGVDSTLKIQPAELGDSAVYLCASSLEGAGSYNEQFFGPGTRLTVL.

The V gene is TRBV6-5, the J gene TRBJ1-3; a possible D gene is TRBD1 (5 bases). This CDR3 spans 14 amino acids. Trimming took 8 bases from V and 0 from J, leaving 11 bases between them. CDR1 is MNHEY, CDR2 SVGAGI, per germline. CDR3 nucleotide sequence: TGTGCCAGCCAGCGACAGAACTCTGGAAACACCATATATTTT. Protein: CASQRQNSGNTIYF.

The chain couples TRBV4-2 to TRBJ1-5; tentative D call: TRBD1 (6 bases). Germline V gene lookup returns CDR1 LGHNA and CDR2 YNFKEQ. The V and J ends lost 4 bases and 3 bases respectively, with 13 bases between them. The CDR3 length is 15 residues. The CDR3 nucleotides are TGTGCCAGCAGCCCTTCGTGGGACAACAATCAGCCCCAGCATTTT. Its protein is CASSPSWDNNQPQHF.

The chain uses TRBV5-1 and TRBJ2-1, with D tentatively TRBD2 (5 bases). Trimming removed 4 bases from V and 14 bases from J, with 22 bases in between. The CDR3 spans 14 residues. CDR1 and CDR2 (germline): SGHRS, YFSETQ. The CDR3 region is CASSPGMGTMSEFF. The CDR3 nucleotides read TGCGCCAGCAGCCCCGGGATGGGTACAATGTCGGAGTTCTTC.

This clone was seen only once. This rearrangement joins TRBV9 to TRBJ1-2; possibly TRBD1 for D (5 bases). The CDR3 is 13 residues long. Germline lookup yields CDR1 SGDLS and CDR2 YYNGEE. V was cut by 3 bases and J by 9 bases, with 15 bases left in between. This CDR3 is CASSESGGTSYTF. DNA of the CDR3: TGTGCCAGCAGCGAGTCGGGGGGAACGAGCTACACCTTC. Based on the CDR3 plus reference TRBV9 and TRBJ1-2, the full variable domain is DSGVTQTPKHLITATGQRVTLRCSPRSGDLSVYWYQQSLDQGLQFLIQYYNGEERAKGNILERFSAQQFPDLHSELNLSSLELGDSALYFCASSESGGTSYTFGSGTRLTVV.